This T cell receptor (beta chain) was captured by sequencing in a study of T cells in Graves' hyperthyroidism and ophthalmopathy. The study's findings and limits: Ophthalmopathy was separated from stable hyperthyroidism by a 13 V-J model. The majority of expanded thyroid clonotypes above 0.001 also appeared in blood.

Amplified TCR beta CDR3 regions derived from RNA transcripts. TCR CDR3 regions were first amplified by RT-PCR with HTBI primers. TCRdb analysed the multiplex PCR reads with MiXCR anew, one entry per CDR3 protein. Here the sample spans about 660,000 distinct CDR3 sequences, 40% to 55% being singletons. V was shortened by 2 bases and J by 7 bases, with 15 bases between the two germline ends. CDR3 size: 15 residues. Germline-derived CDR1 and CDR2 are DFQATT and SNEGSKA (reference sequence). Regarding this clonotype: Its antigen is as yet unknown.

The TCR comes from an adult man with Graves' disease, either hyperthyroidism or ophthalmopathy (not recorded which). This sequence joins TRBV20-1 and TRBJ1-6; D is possibly TRBD1 (6 bases). What was sequenced was peripheral blood or thyroid tissue (not recorded which). Written as DNA, the CDR3 is TGCAGTGCTAGACTACAGGGAAATGTCAATTCACCCCTCCACTTT. It codes for CSARLQGNVNSPLHF.